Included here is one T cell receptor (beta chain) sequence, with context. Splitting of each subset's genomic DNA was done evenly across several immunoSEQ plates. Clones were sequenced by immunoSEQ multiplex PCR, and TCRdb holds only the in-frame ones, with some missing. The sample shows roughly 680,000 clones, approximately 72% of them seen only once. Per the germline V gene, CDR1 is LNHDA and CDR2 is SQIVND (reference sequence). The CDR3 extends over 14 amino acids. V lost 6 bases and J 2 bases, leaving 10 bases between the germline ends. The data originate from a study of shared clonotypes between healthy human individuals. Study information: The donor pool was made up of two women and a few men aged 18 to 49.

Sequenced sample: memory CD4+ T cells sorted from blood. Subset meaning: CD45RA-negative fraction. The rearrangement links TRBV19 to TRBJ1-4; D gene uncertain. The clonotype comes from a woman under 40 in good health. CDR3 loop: CASSDLRTNEKLFF. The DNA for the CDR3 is TGTGCCAGTAGCGATCTGCGGACTAATGAAAAACTGTTTTTT.